The entry that follows covers one T cell receptor (beta chain) sequence. This clone was found a few times. This receptor's antigen is unknown. There are no base qualities to consult, and no much larger clone falls within one base. CDR1 MNHEY and CDR2 SMNVEV are derived from the germline V gene (reference sequence). The CDR3 holds 13 amino acids from the cysteine to the phenylalanine. Only CDR3 DNA is held: 39 bases, read in frame from base 1. V ends up 2 bases short and J 5 bases short, with an unmatched junction base count of 3. This sample was taken from a study of long-term antiretroviral therapy in people with HIV (dated 2022 in TCRdb). Background on the whole study: Collection of the earliest samples took place about a decade ahead of the 2015 WHO recommendation for immediate ART, at a time when ART was typically delayed until CD4 counts fell. This retrospective serial study examined whether starting ART and sustained HIV suppression were associated with changes in the composition and diversity of the TRB repertoire in peripheral blood. A total of about 180 cryopreserved PBMC samples were contributed to the cohort by 30 adults with confirmed HIV infection, with samples collected serially over a mean of about 6 years (range 1-12). Eleven of the 30 participants with HIV were female. Test extractions of a monoclonal T-cell line alongside approximately 34 polyclonal samples showed no cross-contamination during QIAcube processing. Overall results and qualifications from the work: The repertoire was dominated across all time points by expanded TRB clones identified before ART initiation, although this dominance was seen to fluctuate and to decrease in many PLHIV after ART. A significant increase in TRB diversity was found to be associated with ART initiation, although TRB diversity was observed to remain significantly below that of transplant donor controls even after long-term ART. Samples dated from the mid-2000s to the late 2010s, and the ART regimens used may be less effective than current ones. Inferences about post-ART repertoire changes were limited because no data were available on ART adherence, viral resistance or therapy changes. Limited PBMC availability meant only the TCR beta chain was sequenced, without alpha chain pairing. Narrower CDR3 length ranges were observed in HIV repertoires than in controls, and an antigen-experienced repertoire with only a slight naive shift after ART was suggested by the network structure. Because pre-ART samples had limited cell numbers, profiling was done on unsorted PBMC rather than on sorted CD4+ and CD8+ T cells.

Participants were included only if at least one PBMC sample before ART initiation and at least two post-ART samples were available. Treatment was received in the United States of America by all participants with HIV. Before DNA extraction, cryopreserved samples of about 0.95-11 million PBMC were thawed and washed. At the time of the earliest PBMC sample for each participant with HIV, ages ranged from roughly 23 to 60 years. PBMC samples from each participant spanned 1-4 timepoints before ART initiation and 2-8 timepoints after ART initiation, with a median of 7 samples. For every participant, serial HIV viral load, CD4+ T-cell count, ART history and demographic data were obtained. Genomic DNA was extracted from unsorted PBMC with a Qiagen kit on a QIAcube, processed in batches of 12 samples. The immunoSEQ hsTCRB v3.0 assay was used at survey level resolution for TRB variable region sequencing. A depth of roughly 40,000-50,000 T-cell genomes per sample was targeted for TRB sequencing. An Illumina MiSeq with a v3 150-cycle kit was used to sequence the pooled TRB libraries. From the authors' description of their analysis: Analysis of repertoires was carried out in R inside a reproducible Nextflow workflow spanning QC, data transformation and analysis. LymphoSeq2, an R package for exploring AIRR-Seq data, was used to implement custom analyses. A few samples yielding fewer than 5000 total TRB sequences were excluded, leaving roughly 200 analyzed HIV repertoires. Of the roughly 190 retained HIV repertoires, over 55 were collected before and more than 120 after ART initiation. Repertoires were downsampled to 5000 TRB nucleotide sequences, with summary statistics averaged over 100 downsampling iterations. TRB sequences were retained for analysis only if CDR3 regions of at least seven amino acids were present. A Shannon entropy-derived clonality score and the Gini coefficient were used to measure diversity. In the repertoire networks, any two of the top 5000 CDR3 amino acid sequences were linked whenever the two sequences differed by an edit distance of one. For TRB CDR3 amino acid sequences, GLIPH2 was used to predict antigen specificity groups and MHC restriction. To flag known CMV, EBV, HIV or tissue antigen associations, CDR3 amino acid sequences were matched against VDJdb and McPAS-TCR. Pre-ART, post-ART and control groups were compared with Wilcoxon signed-rank tests and Holm-Bonferroni correction. Here the immuneACCESS table is served through TCRdb, limited to in-frame sequences with V and J called. Missing clones are a known gap in these copies; in checked studies unresolved V genes cover under half, and the rest lacks a known reason. The V and J calls and the clone size are those of that table, but D and trimming were determined from the DNA. This sample comprises about 12,000 clones, 60% to 75% of them detected only once. The ten most abundant clones make up 13% of the sample.

This clonotype originated in a man in his forties with HIV. The sample consisted of unsorted PBMCs, taken less than 3.2 years before starting antiretroviral therapy. The chain couples TRBV27 to TRBJ2-7, and TRBD2 matches 7 of the central bases. The CDR3 region has the sequence CASSLGGRNEQYF. The DNA is TGTGCCAGCAGTTTAGGCGGGAGAAACGAGCAGTACTTC.